Following are 25 T cell receptor beta chains from one sample sequenced in a study of shared clonotypes between healthy human individuals. Using immunoSEQ multiplex PCR, the repertoire was profiled, and TCRdb retains in-frame clones only, with some absent. The sample includes approximately 82,000 clones, under 65% of them seen just once. Sample: memory CD8+ T cells sorted from blood. As for subset: CD45RO+ cells pooled with CCR7-negative TemRA cells. The receptors were gathered from a man aged 25-45 years in good health.

The chain recombines TRBV7-8 with TRBJ2-7; 7 bases are shared with TRBD2. CDR3 size: 13 residues. CDR1 and CDR2 (germline): SGHVS, FQNEAQ. V lost 8 bases and J lost 3; bases outside the gene matches: 7. The CDR3 nucleotides are TGTGCCAGCTCCTTGGGAGGGATCTACGAGCAGTACTTC. Translation gives CASSLGGIYEQYF.

This clone has more than one count but fewer than ten. V gene TRBV5-6 combines with J gene TRBJ2-1, with TRBD2 identical over 8 bases. V gave up 2 bases and J gave up 5 bases; unmatched junction bases: 0. Germline V lookup: CDR1 SGHDT, CDR2 YYEEEE. The CDR3 runs to 13 residues. The CDR3 region is CASSLLADNEQFF. DNA for the CDR3: TGTGCCAGCAGCTTACTAGCGGACAATGAGCAGTTCTTC. The variable domain in full, with the rest retrieved from reference TRBV5-6 and TRBJ2-1, is DAGVTQSPTHLIKTRGQQVTLRCSPKSGHDTVSWYQQALGQGPQFIFQYYEEEERQRGNFPDRFSGHQFPNYSSELNVNALLLGDSALYLCASSLLADNEQFFGPGTRLTVL.

In its sample, this clone was seen many times. The rearrangement links TRBV7-9 to TRBJ2-1; TRBD2 might be the D (6 bases). From germline, CDR1 is SEHNR and CDR2 FQNEAQ (reference sequence). There are 12 residues in the CDR3. With 5 bases removed from V and 7 bases from J, the gap between germline ends came to 9 bases. In DNA form, the CDR3 reads TGTGCCAGCAGCCACGGACTAAATGAGCAGTTCTTC. Translating gives CASSHGLNEQFF.

This sequence joins TRBV19 and TRBJ2-7, with 9 positions matching TRBD1. Germline V gene sequence: CDR1 LNHDA, CDR2 SQIVND (reference sequence). V was pared by 5 bases and J by 2 bases, with 10 bases of the junction left unmatched. The CDR3 covers 16 residues. CDR3 DNA sequence: TGTGCCAGTAGTTTTAGATTTGGGACAGGGACCTACGAGCAGTACTTC. This codes for CASSFRFGTGTYEQYF.

This clone has a handful of counts. V and J are TRBV10-3 and TRBJ2-7; a weak D match, TRBD1 (5 bases). The V and J ends lost 6 bases and 3 bases respectively, with 9 bases between them. The CDR3 totals 12 residues. Per the germline V gene, CDR1 is ENHRY and CDR2 is SYGVKD. CDR3 loop: CAIRTDYYEQYF. The CDR3 DNA sequence: TGTGCCATCAGGACAGATTACTACGAGCAGTACTTC.

This chain connects TRBV5-4 to TRBJ2-1; the match to TRBD2 covers 14 bases. After removal of 4 bases from V and 6 bases from J, the junction contained 6 bases not matched to a gene. CDR3 length: 16 amino acids. The V gene's germline CDR1 is SGHNT and CDR2 YYREEE (reference sequence). The CDR3 DNA follows: TGTGCCAGCAGCCCTTCCGGGACTAGCGGGAGCAATGAGCAGTTCTTC. Protein: CASSPSGTSGSNEQFF.

Within the sample, this clone is medium-sized. V is TRBV6-5 and J is TRBJ2-7; unclear D gene. Trimming stripped 6 bases from V and 0 bases from J, with 9 bases between. CDR1 and CDR2 from the germline V gene are MNHEY and SVGAGI. The CDR3 totals 13 residues. CDR3 in amino acids: CASSSVGSYEQYF. The DNA for the CDR3 is TGTGCCAGCAGCTCCGTCGGCTCCTACGAGCAGTACTTC.

The rearrangement uses TRBV5-1 and TRBJ2-1; possibly TRBD1 or TRBD2 for D (5 bases each). The germline V gene has CDR1 SGHRS and CDR2 YFSETQ. The germline V and J ends were trimmed by 3 bases and 7 bases, with 5 bases remaining between them. This CDR3 contains 11 residues. The CDR3 nucleotides are TGCGCCAGCAGCTGGGGGAATGAGCAGTTCTTC. It codes for CASSWGNEQFF.

This clone was seen only a few times. The chain is built from TRBV7-9 and TRBJ2-1, with D perhaps TRBD1 or TRBD2 (5 bases each). Germline V gene data show CDR1 as SEHNR and CDR2 as FQNEAQ (reference sequence). The CDR3 is 14 amino acids. V dropped 1 base and J dropped 6 bases, with 10 bases sitting between them. CDR3 loop: CASSLVTGRNEQFF. The CDR3 DNA reads TGTGCCAGCAGCTTAGTTACGGGGCGCAATGAGCAGTTCTTC.

The chain carries TRBV27 and TRBJ2-7; 7 bases fit TRBD1. V was clipped by 6 bases and J by 4 bases; unmatched bases: 12. Per germline, CDR1 MNHEY and CDR2 SMNVEV (reference sequence). The CDR3 extends over 15 amino acids. CDR3 protein: CASSRGGAAAYEQYF. The DNA for the CDR3 is TGTGCCAGCAGCCGAGGGGGCGCAGCGGCTTACGAGCAGTACTTC.

This clone appeared a single time. The V call is TRBV30, the J call TRBJ2-7; TRBD1 agrees at 9 bases. J gave up 1 base and V 5 bases, and 6 bases lay outside the gene matches. Looked up from germline, CDR1 is GTSNPN and CDR2 is SVGIG (reference sequence). This CDR3 contains 14 residues. CDR3 coding DNA: TGTGCCTGGTGCTCCGGGACAGGGTCCTACGAGCAGTACTTC. Translated, it gives CAWCSGTGSYEQYF.

The chain employs TRBV5-1 and TRBJ2-1, with unresolved D. Germline V CDR1 and CDR2: SGHRS, YFSETQ. Trimming removed 0 bases at V and 5 bases at J, with 21 bases between. This CDR3 is built from 18 residues. The CDR3 DNA reads TGCGCCAGCAGCTTGGAGGTGAGCTTTCGGGCCCGAGACAATGAGCAGTTCTTC. Encoded protein: CASSLEVSFRARDNEQFF.

The chain carries TRBV5-6 and TRBJ2-7; D not resolved. With 1 base removed from V and 1 base from J, the gap between germline ends came to 9 bases. CDR3 length equals 14 residues. Germline CDR1 and CDR2: SGHDT and YYEEEE. The CDR3 coding sequence is TGTGCCAGCAGCTTGTATCCAGTTTCCTACGAGCAGTACTTC. It specifies CASSLYPVSYEQYF.

This clone showed up just a few times. The J gene is TRBJ2-6, the V gene TRBV2; D ambiguous. This CDR3 has 14 amino acids. Germline lookup yields CDR1 SNHLY and CDR2 FYNNEI. V lost 7 bases, J lost 2 bases, and 9 bases lay in between. The CDR3 nucleotides are TGTGCCAGCATTCGGAGTCCTGGGGCCAACGTCCTGACTTTC. It codes for CASIRSPGANVLTF.

This sequence joins TRBV6-1 and TRBJ2-7; the match to TRBD1 covers 8 bases. Germline CDR1 and CDR2: MNHNS and SASEGT. This CDR3 spans 15 amino acids. J was trimmed by 4 bases and V by 2 bases; bases with no gene match: 7. The DNA of the CDR3 is TGTGCCAGCAGTGAACCCCCAGGGGGCGGATACGAGCAGTACTTC. Translation gives CASSEPPGGGYEQYF.

The CDR3 DNA reads as TGTGCCAGCAGCCCAGGGTTAGGAGAGCAGTACTTC. Its translation is CASSPGLGEQYF. The gene calls are TRBV7-7 and TRBJ2-7; maybe TRBD1 (5 bases). The CDR3 is 12 amino acids. Per the germline V gene, CDR1 is SSHAT and CDR2 is FNYEAQ (reference sequence). Trimming took off 5 bases at V and 7 bases at J, with 12 bases between the two ends. Complete variable domain (other parts from reference TRBV7-7 and TRBJ2-7): GAGVSQSPRYKVTKRGQDVTLRCDPISSHATLYWYQQALGQGPEFLTYFNYEAQPDKSGLPSDRFSAERPEGSISTLTIQRTEQRDSAMYRCASSPGLGEQYFGPGTRLTVT.

Comments on this clone: One end of the junction does not line up with germline, which may come from a read error. V gene TRBV7-7 combines with J gene TRBJ1-1; D unclear. Per germline, CDR1 SSHAT and CDR2 FNYEAQ (reference sequence). The CDR3 runs to 13 residues. The CDR3 spells CASSPGPGTEAFF. CDR3 DNA sequence: TGTGCTAGCAGCCCCGGCCCGGGCACTGAAGCTTTCTTT.

Notes on this clone: Other nucleotide sequences in the sample specify the same CDR3. The V and J genes are TRBV28 and TRBJ2-7, with 8 bases identical to TRBD1. CDR1 is MDHEN and CDR2 is SYDVKM in the germline V gene. The ends lost 6 bases at V and 3 bases at J; junction bases unmatched: 4. This CDR3 contains 13 residues. The CDR3 DNA reads as TGTGCCAGCAGCTCCGGGACAGGCTACGAGCAGTACTTC. This encodes CASSSGTGYEQYF.

This rearrangement joins TRBV6-6 to TRBJ2-3; 8 nucleotides match TRBD2. The V and J ends lost 0 bases and 2 bases, in that order; junction bases with no gene match: 4. This CDR3 has 16 amino acids. Germline CDR1 and CDR2: MNHNY and SVGAGI (reference sequence). CDR3 nucleotides: TGTGCCAGCAGTTACTCGCGGGAGGCTCACACAGATACGCAGTATTTT. Amino acids: CASSYSREAHTDTQYF.

Only a few counts were recorded for this clone. The V and J genes are TRBV5-4 and TRBJ1-1; 7 nucleotides line up with TRBD1. Trimming at V came to 0 bases and at J to 5 bases, leaving 7 bases not matched to a gene. Germline CDR1 SGHNT, CDR2 YYREEE (reference sequence). The CDR3 runs to 15 residues. The CDR3 region has the DNA TGTGCCAGCAGCTTGGTGGAGGGGGCAGTGACTGAAGCTTTCTTT. The encoded protein is CASSLVEGAVTEAFF.

This clone was picked up one time. V gene TRBV5-1 combines with J gene TRBJ2-1; no reliable D call. V lost 3 bases and J 0 bases, leaving 7 bases between the germline ends. CDR1 and CDR2 from the germline V gene are SGHRS and YFSETQ. This CDR3 spans 14 amino acids. This CDR3 is CASSSLDSYNEQFF. The CDR3 nucleotides read TGCGCCAGCAGCTCCCTTGACTCCTACAATGAGCAGTTCTTC.

DNA of the CDR3: TGTGCCATCAGTGGGATACTGGGAGAGCAGTACTTC. Translated: CAISGILGEQYF. The V call is TRBV10-3, the J call TRBJ2-7; D unresolved. The V gene lost 4 bases and the J gene lost 7 bases, with 11 bases spanning the gap. The CDR3 extends over 12 amino acids. The germline V gene encodes CDR1 ENHRY and CDR2 SYGVKD.

The J gene is TRBJ2-1, the V gene TRBV7-9; D might be TRBD1 (6 bases). The CDR3 contains 14 residues. Looked up from germline, CDR1 is SEHNR and CDR2 is FQNEAQ (reference sequence). The V end lost 7 bases, the J end lost 0 bases, and 10 bases lay between the germline ends. The CDR3 region is CASTQGGSYNEQFF. For the CDR3, the DNA is TGTGCCAGCACGCAAGGGGGCTCCTACAATGAGCAGTTCTTC.

This clone was seen a few times. V and J are TRBV9 and TRBJ2-7; D is unresolved. The germline V gene encodes CDR1 SGDLS and CDR2 YYNGEE. The germline V and J ends were trimmed by 0 bases and 4 bases, with 8 bases remaining between them. CDR3 length: 13 residues. This CDR3 reads CASSVDLPYEQYF. The CDR3 DNA is TGTGCCAGCAGCGTAGATTTGCCATACGAGCAGTACTTC.

This chain links TRBV30 with TRBJ2-1; 8 bases fit TRBD2. The CDR3 totals 14 residues. V shed 2 bases and J 9 bases; nucleotides not matched to a gene: 9. Germline V gene lookup returns CDR1 GTSNPN and CDR2 SVGIG (reference sequence). The CDR3 protein is CAWSSLSGSTEQFF. CDR3 bases: TGTGCCTGGAGTTCCTTAAGCGGGAGCACTGAGCAGTTCTTC. Full variable domain (outside the CDR3, taken from reference TRBV30 and TRBJ2-1): SQTIHQWPATLVQPVGSPLSLECTVEGTSNPNLYWYRQAAGRGLQLLFYSVGIGQISSEVPQNLSASRPQDRQFILSSKKLLLSDSGFYLCAWSSLSGSTEQFFGPGTRLTVL.